This TCR beta chain appears in the sequencing data of a study of siplizumab effects on memory and regulatory T cells. Study conclusions and caveats: The study did not confirm that proliferating Tregs from siplizumab cultures were suppressive. Naive T cells appeared more varied than memory cells and looked like key alloresponse contributors. Unstimulated subsets captured only a minor fraction of alloreactive clones.

Each sample contributed roughly 100,000 TCR templates to the assay. Some clones are missing from TCRdb's copy, which holds only in-frame ones; the method was immunoSEQ multiplex PCR. This repertoire shows over 65,000 clones, around 95% found once; its top ten account for less than 20%. Trimming took 3 bases from V and 2 from J, leaving 13 bases between them. Germline CDR1 is LNHNV and CDR2 is YYDKDF (reference sequence). There are 15 residues in the CDR3. Concerning this clone itself: Its antigen is not identified.

This sequence was found in a human donor in good health. The chain is built from TRBV15 and TRBJ1-1; D is undetermined. The specimen sequenced was CD8+ T cells sorted from blood. CDR3 DNA sequence: TGTGCCACCAGCAGGAACACAGACTACAACACTGAAGCTTTCTTT. It yields the protein CATSRNTDYNTEAFF.